This T cell receptor beta chain was obtained from a study of OX40 agonist ivuxolimab in advanced cancers. Study conclusions and caveats: At 0.1 to 3.0 mg/kg, CD4+ and CD8+ blood T cells expanded clonally by week 6.

The germline V and J ends were trimmed by 0 bases and 2 bases, with 11 bases remaining between them. The CDR3 is 15 amino acids. Germline lookup yields CDR1 LGHNA and CDR2 YNFKEQ. Note on this clone: Its antigen is still unknown.

The assay was immunoSEQ multiplex PCR, and TCRdb's table has in-frame clones only and misses some. The sample has more than 50,000 clones, approximately 89% seen once; the top ten hold over 9.5%. This specimen was CD4+ or CD8+ T cells sorted from blood, taken in a trial of the OX40 agonist ivuxolimab. This chain links TRBV4-2 with TRBJ2-7; the D gene is possibly TRBD2 (5 bases). The TCR sequence derives from an adult with an advanced solid tumor such as melanoma, head and neck, liver or kidney cancer. CDR3 in amino acids: CASSQEGGPTYEQYF. The CDR3 DNA reads as TGTGCCAGCAGCCAAGAGGGCGGGCCCACCTACGAGCAGTACTTC.